This TCR beta chain was captured in a study of tumor-infiltrating lymphocytes in primary liver carcinoma. Overall study findings and caveats: Tumor-adjacent and tumor-blood pairs shared less of their repertoires than tumor region pairs shared. Tumor samples exhibited a significantly greater top-250-clone fraction than blood samples (p = 0.039).

Looked up from germline, CDR1 is SGHAT and CDR2 is FQNNGV. The CDR3 has 14 amino acids. This clonotype was recorded once. Antigen unknown. Compared with germline, one end of the junction differs, possibly owing to a read error. From approximately 530 ng of total RNA, TCR beta-specific cDNA was reverse-transcribed using a constant-region primer. For TCR beta, libraries were produced by three nested multiplex PCR rounds using slightly modified ARM-PCR. Each of the first two PCR rounds ran nine to ten cycles with TRBV1-TRBV30 forward and C-beta reverse primers. TCRdb re-called the multiplex PCR reads with MiXCR, one entry per CDR3 protein. The repertoire holds approximately 310,000 distinct CDR3 sequences, with more than 55% as singletons. The study extracted blood RNA from unsorted whole blood and also extracted germline DNA.

Sample: peripheral blood. This clonotype originated in a man in his forties with primary liver carcinoma and hepatitis B virus infection. The V call is TRBV11-2, the J call TRBJ2-1, with D perhaps assigned TRBD1 or TRBD2 (6 bases each). CDR3 loop: CASSLVWGANERFF. The DNA of the CDR3 is TGTGCCAGCAGCTTAGTATGGGGGGCGAATGAGCGGTTCTTC.